The clone carrying this T cell receptor beta chain was found a few times. V was trimmed by 6 bases and J by 6 bases, leaving 17 bases between them. The germline V gene has CDR1 SGHTA and CDR2 FQGTGA. CDR3 size: 14 residues. This record belongs to a study of T cells after yellow fever vaccination. TCRdb used MiXCR to reprocess the 5' RACE reads, holding one entry per CDR3 protein. The repertoire holds about 320,000 distinct CDR3 sequences, with roughly a tenth as singletons. The chain recombines TRBV7-3 with TRBJ1-1; TRBD1 is a possible D gene (5 bases). This receptor was obtained from a man between 18 and 29 years old who received the YFV17D yellow fever vaccine. The sequencing here drew on CD4+ T cells sorted from PBMCs, taken 45 days after the yellow fever booster vaccination. CDR3 residues: CASRLTERASEAFF. Written as DNA, the CDR3 is TGTGCCAGCAGGTTGACAGAACGGGCTTCTGAAGCTTTCTTT.